This T cell receptor beta chain came from a study of T-cell reconstitution after alpha-beta-depleted transplantation in children. General study results and limits: T-cell counts and diversity were attributed mostly to newly produced T cells one year after transplant. Reportedly, only several hundred clones from non-depleted graft cells drove alpha-beta T-cell counts at about two months. At day 60, the high TCRbeta diversity found in some patients originated from recipient T cells and thymic progenitors that had survived.

TCRbeta library preparation incorporated unique molecular identifiers. TCRdb called the PCR reads again in MiXCR, with one record for every CDR3 protein. The sample holds some 550,000 distinct CDR3 sequences; under 30% are singletons and the top ten take around 14%. The ends were cut back, 1 base at V and 5 bases at J, with 9 bases in the middle. The CDR3 has 13 residues. Germline values: CDR1 LGHDT, CDR2 YNNKEL (reference sequence). This clonotype was recorded a few times. Its specificity is not known. The chain combines TRBV3-1 with TRBJ2-7; D gene uncertain. This clonotype was obtained from a boy under three years old who had a stem cell transplant for acute myeloid leukemia, so the T cells may come from the graft donor. The sequencing here drew on PBMCs, mostly from graft donor cells, taken 360 days after TCRalphabeta/CD19-depleted stem cell transplant. The CDR3 DNA follows: TGTGCCAGCAGCCAAGCCTGGGGTCACGAGCAGTACGTC. It encodes CASSQAWGHEQYV.